This TCR beta chain was recorded in a study of T-cell memory formation after mild COVID-19. Study in general: TCR clusters mostly belonged to single donors.

The CDR3 has 16 amino acids. With 3 bases removed from V and 4 bases from J, the gap between germline ends came to 21 bases. Germline V gene lookup returns CDR1 DFQATT and CDR2 SNEGSKA (reference sequence). Findings and caveats of the study: Contracting clones from day 15 to 85 showed balanced CD4/CD8; later expanders favored CD4+.

This clonotype was seen a handful of times. Its specificity is not known. A single record per CDR3 protein comes from TCRdb applying MiXCR to the 5' RACE reads. The repertoire consists of approximately 150,000 distinct CDR3 sequences, with 15% to 20% occurring once and the leading ten covering approximately 2%. The genes are TRBV20-1 and TRBJ2-5, with a possible D match to TRBD1 (6 bases). The source of this sequence is an adult woman who had mild COVID-19 (a few samples of this study predate the infection). Cell type and time point are not known. Sequenced material: PBMCs or a T cell subset sorted from them (not recorded which). This CDR3 is CSARPNLGAVGETQYF. The CDR3 DNA reads TGCAGTGCTAGGCCCAACCTGGGGGCCGTGGGAGAGACCCAGTACTTC.